This T cell receptor (beta chain) came from a study of T cells after yellow fever vaccination. Whole-study findings and limits: Sorted repertoires could include abundant contaminating clonotypes from bulk cells. Though weaker, the secondary response peaked faster, on day 5 versus 15. Among all clonotypes, a small share was observed in both CD4 and CD8 compartments.

On this clonotype: Antigen: not known.

For TCR, cDNA came from 5'RACE template switching, which added a universal primer site and UMIs. TCRdb reprocessed the 5' RACE reads via MiXCR and lists one record per CDR3 protein. This sample has tens of thousands of distinct CDR3 sequences, with approximately 6.5% found just once. The germline CDR1 and CDR2 sequences are MNHEY and SVGAGI. The V gene lost 4 bases and the J gene lost 3 bases, with 11 bases spanning the gap. The CDR3 is 14 residues long. The material sequenced was CD8+ T cells sorted from PBMCs, taken about 5 days after the first yellow fever vaccination. The J gene is TRBJ2-3, the V gene TRBV6-5, with TRBD1 as a possible D gene (6 bases). The source of this sequence is a man between 18 and 29 years old who received the YFV17D yellow fever vaccine. CDR3 region: CASSWGPVTDTQYF. The CDR3 coding sequence is TGTGCCAGCAGTTGGGGGCCTGTTACAGATACGCAGTATTTT.